This T cell receptor beta chain was recorded in a study of cytomegalovirus exposure and HLA in healthy donors. Points from the study as a whole: In vitro work confirmed that three CMV-associated chains recognize CMV antigens. 164 TCR beta chains were listed as cytomegalovirus-associated. According to reports, the classifier identified cytomegalovirus status with high specificity and sensitivity.

On this clone itself: Its specificity is not known.

PCR involved 60 Vbeta and 13 Jbeta primers. As processed by the authors: A later analysis tallied 80 million or so unique TCR beta chains, around 10 million of them shared. The table came from immunoSEQ multiplex PCR; TCRdb's copy has only in-frame clones and leaves some out. V, J and clone size are those of that table, while D and trimming were read from the DNA. The sample lists over 80,000 clones; around 85% were seen once. The sample was PBMCs. This clonotype was sampled from a man aged 40-49 years in good health and CMV-seropositive.

CDR3 amino acids: CASSRLAETQYF. CDR3 DNA sequence: TGTGCCAGCAGCCGACTAGCGGAGACCCAGTACTTC. The chain joins TRBV6-1 to TRBJ2-5; 8 bases agree with TRBD2. CDR1 MNHNS and CDR2 SASEGT come from the germline V gene. The J segment lost 5 bases and the V segment lost 6 bases, leaving 2 bases of the junction unmatched. This CDR3 has 12 amino acids.